One sample yielded the 16 T cell receptor beta chains listed below, sequenced in a study of blood T cell dynamics during melanoma immunotherapy. Regarding time point: pre-treatment baseline. TCRdb keeps only in-frame clones here, not all; method: immunoSEQ multiplex PCR. The table shows under 20,000 clones, with 75% to 85% occurring only once. The sequences come from blood, collected from a patient treated with checkpoint blockade. All receptors derive from a human donor with melanoma.

The V gene is TRBV10-3, the J gene TRBJ2-7; perhaps TRBD2 as D (5 bases). The CDR3 sequence is 15 residues long. The V end lost 10 bases, the J end lost 5 bases, and 24 bases lay between the germline ends. In germline, CDR1 is ENHRY, CDR2 SYGVKD. The CDR3, as DNA: TGTGCCACATACTATGGACTGTCGTCCCAAAACGAGCAGTACTTC. This sequence encodes CATYYGLSSQNEQYF.

The CDR3 sequence is CASSLGRQDYGYTF. The CDR3 nucleotides are TGTGCCAGCAGCTTAGGGCGGCAGGACTATGGCTACACCTTC. The rearrangement joins TRBV7-9 to TRBJ1-2; D is ambiguous. There are 14 residues in the CDR3. CDR1 is SEHNR and CDR2 is FQNEAQ in the germline V gene (reference sequence). Trimming left V 1 base short and J 3 bases short, with 9 bases between. The full variable domain, rest sourced from reference TRBV7-9 and TRBJ1-2, is DTGVSQNPRHKITKRGQNVTFRCDPISEHNRLYWYRQTLGQGPEFLTYFQNEAQLEKSRLLSDRFSAERPKGSFSTLEIQRTEQGDSAMYLCASSLGRQDYGYTFGSGTRLTVV.

The chain is built from TRBV6-6 and TRBJ1-2, with D uncertain. The germline V gene encodes CDR1 MNHNY and CDR2 SVGAGI (reference sequence). CDR3 length: 12 residues. Trimming took off 2 bases at V and 7 bases at J, with 8 bases between the two ends. The CDR3 DNA sequence: TGTGCCAGCAGTTACCCTGCTTCTGGCTACACCTTC. It is translated as CASSYPASGYTF.

The sample holds one count of this clone. The V call is TRBV19, the J call TRBJ2-2; D is ambiguous. The germline gives CDR1 LNHDA, CDR2 SQIVND (reference sequence). V dropped 2 bases and J dropped 6 bases, with 10 bases sitting between them. The CDR3 length is 14 residues. In DNA form, the CDR3 reads TGTGCCAGTAGTATAATTCAGGTGTCCGGGGAGCTGTTTTTT. As protein: CASSIIQVSGELFF.

The gene calls are TRBV4-3 and TRBJ1-2; D remains unclear. The germline V and J ends were trimmed by 0 bases and 2 bases, with 7 bases remaining between them. Germline CDR1 is LGHNA and CDR2 is YSLEER. The CDR3 is made up of 14 amino acids. CDR3 coding DNA: TGCGCCAGCAGCCAAGAGATCGGAAACTATGGCTACACCTTC. Its protein product is CASSQEIGNYGYTF.

The chain couples TRBV28 to TRBJ1-3; TRBD1 might be the D (6 bases). Germline V gene sequence: CDR1 MDHEN, CDR2 SYDVKM. The CDR3 is 14 residues long. Trimming shortened V by 7 bases and J by 2 bases, and 12 bases separated the two germline ends. The CDR3 sequence is CASTRGAAGNTIYF. The CDR3 nucleotides are TGTGCCAGCACCCGGGGGGCAGCTGGAAACACCATATATTTT.

The chain employs TRBV5-6 and TRBJ1-5; D call uncertain. Per germline, CDR1 SGHDT and CDR2 YYEEEE. Trimming took off 0 bases at V and 7 bases at J, with 11 bases between the two ends. The length of the CDR3 is 14 residues. The CDR3 sequence is CASSLEFRGQPQHF. The CDR3 DNA follows: TGTGCCAGCAGCTTGGAGTTTCGCGGGCAGCCCCAGCATTTT. The variable domain in full, with the rest retrieved from reference TRBV5-6 and TRBJ1-5, is DAGVTQSPTHLIKTRGQQVTLRCSPKSGHDTVSWYQQALGQGPQFIFQYYEEEERQRGNFPDRFSGHQFPNYSSELNVNALLLGDSALYLCASSLEFRGQPQHFGDGTRLSIL.

V and J are TRBV19 and TRBJ2-5, with 9 bases fitting TRBD2. Germline loops: CDR1 LNHDA, CDR2 SQIVND (reference sequence). V lost 1 base to trimming and J lost 2 bases; unmatched junction nucleotides: 5. The CDR3 has 16 residues. In nucleotides, the CDR3 is TGTGCCAGTAGTATAGTAGCGGGAGTCGGGCAAGAGACCCAGTACTTC. Its translation: CASSIVAGVGQETQYF.

The chain is built from TRBV13 and TRBJ1-1; no reliable D call. The CDR3 spans 14 residues. V was cut by 7 bases and J by 4 bases, with 16 bases left in between. The germline CDR1 and CDR2 sequences are PRHDT and FYEKMQ (reference sequence). In nucleotides, the CDR3 is TGTGCCAGCAACTTGAGAGGGTTGGCCACTGAAGCTTTCTTT. As protein: CASNLRGLATEAFF. Complete variable domain (other parts from reference TRBV13 and TRBJ1-1): AAGVIQSPRHLIKEKRETATLKCYPIPRHDTVYWYQQGPGQDPQFLISFYEKMQSDKGSIPDRFSAQQFSDYHSELNMSSLELGDSALYFCASNLRGLATEAFFGQGTRLTVV.

The gene calls are TRBV5-4 and TRBJ2-1; D perhaps matches TRBD2 (5 bases). Trimming stripped 5 bases from V and 0 bases from J, with 12 bases between. This CDR3 contains 15 residues. CDR1 is SGHNT and CDR2 is YYREEE in the germline V gene (reference sequence). The CDR3 bases are TGTGCCAGCAGTTCCGGGAAGAGCTCCTACAATGAGCAGTTCTTC. This encodes CASSSGKSSYNEQFF.

The chain is built from TRBV4-2 and TRBJ2-7; 9 nucleotides agree with TRBD1. Per the germline V gene, CDR1 is LGHNA and CDR2 is YNFKEQ. The CDR3 has 16 amino acids. Trimming at V came to 3 bases and at J to 5 bases, leaving 11 bases not matched to a gene. CDR3 in amino acids: CASSQRRGQGGHEQYF. DNA for the CDR3: TGTGCCAGCAGCCAGAGGAGGGGACAGGGAGGGCACGAGCAGTACTTC.

The chain is built from TRBV27 and TRBJ1-3; weak D call: TRBD1 (6 bases). Germline CDR1 MNHEY, CDR2 SMNVEV (reference sequence). V lost 4 bases, J lost 1 base, and 20 bases lay in between. This CDR3 spans 18 amino acids. This CDR3 is CASSYTAPTGTSGNTIYF. The CDR3 DNA is TGTGCCAGCAGTTACACCGCCCCAACAGGGACTTCTGGAAACACCATATATTTT.

V is TRBV7-2 and J is TRBJ2-5; 7 bases match TRBD2. Germline V gene sequence: CDR1 SGHTA, CDR2 FQGNSA. V lost 5 bases and J lost 2; bases outside the gene matches: 11. The CDR3 is 16 residues long. The CDR3: CASSPGLLAEQETQYF. Written as DNA, the CDR3 is TGTGCCAGCAGCCCGGGGCTGCTAGCGGAGCAAGAGACCCAGTACTTC.

The chain is built from TRBV29-1 and TRBJ2-7; D gene unclear. The germline V and J ends were trimmed by 3 bases and 1 base, with 7 bases remaining between them. The germline CDR1 and CDR2 sequences are SQVTM and ANQGSEA. This CDR3 has 12 residues. The CDR3 reads CSVEGSSYEQYF. CDR3 sequence (DNA): TGCAGCGTTGAGGGGTCTTCCTACGAGCAGTACTTC.

This rearrangement joins TRBV6-1 to TRBJ1-5; perhaps TRBD1 as D (5 bases). CDR3 length: 13 residues. CDR1 and CDR2 from the germline V gene are MNHNS and SASEGT. V lost 6 bases and J lost 6, with 12 bases in between. The CDR3 nucleotides are TGTGCCAGCAGAGGGGACCCTGGTCAGCCCCAGCATTTT. It translates to CASRGDPGQPQHF.

V is TRBV7-8 and J is TRBJ2-1, with D possibly matching TRBD2 (5 bases). The CDR3 is 14 amino acids. Trimming took off 7 bases at V and 0 bases at J, with 10 bases between the two ends. CDR1 is SGHVS and CDR2 is FQNEAQ in the germline V gene. The CDR3 coding sequence is TGTGCCAGCATGCCGGGGATCTCCTACAATGAGCAGTTCTTC. Translation: CASMPGISYNEQFF.